The clone carrying this TCR beta chain was observed a handful of times. The library put unique molecular identifiers onto individual cDNA molecules. In TCRdb, the RACE reads were re-called with MiXCR into one record per CDR3 protein. The sample has 240,000 or so distinct CDR3 sequences; 7.5% to 10% are singletons. This specimen belongs to a study of human T cells and chemical hapten exposure. Overall study context: Small volume differences among pooled libraries mainly caused per-sample TCR yield variation.

The germline V gene has CDR1 SEHNR and CDR2 FQNEAQ (reference sequence). The junction had 5 bases not matched to a gene; V was cut back by 2 bases and J by 6 bases. This CDR3 is 15 amino acids long. Noted time point: pre-sensitization, week 0. As to treatment: therapeutic diphenylcyclopropenone sensitization with weekly scalp DPC. Total RNA extraction was carried out from unfractionated whole blood. The input for sequencing was whole blood, taken in connection with sensitization to the hapten diphenylcyclopropenone (DPC). The chain combines TRBV7-9 with TRBJ2-3, with 10 nucleotides matching TRBD2. The receptor's source is a woman aged 40 to 50 with alopecia areata. Some clones in this sample may be carry-over from other donors' samples. Here the CDR3 DNA reads TGTGCCAGCAGCTTATTAGCGGGAGGCCGTGATACGCAGTATTTT. As protein: CASSLLAGGRDTQYF.